This T cell receptor (beta chain) was sequenced for a study of ipilimumab plus nivolumab after autologous stem cell transplantation. Notes on the study in general: TCR repertoire, Treg phenotype and gut microbiota reportedly support more study of this approach.

Ipilimumab, 1 mg/kg, started 14 to 28 days after autologous transplant. The count of this clone is one. What it binds is unknown. With 6 bases clipped from V and 5 bases from J, the junction kept 6 bases outside the gene matches. The CDR3 covers 14 residues. Germline CDR1 reads KGHSH; CDR2 reads LQKENI. Using immunoSEQ multiplex PCR, the repertoire was profiled, and TCRdb retains in-frame clones only, with some absent. The sample has 15,000 to 20,000 clones; 71% are singletons. The J gene is TRBJ2-5, the V gene TRBV18; TRBD2 aligns across 10 bases. Here the sequenced sample was PBMCs, taken in a trial of ipilimumab plus nivolumab as post-transplant consolidation. This clonotype was sampled from a male donor with diffuse large B-cell lymphoma. The CDR3 coding sequence is TGTGCCAGCTCGTCTAGCGGGAGTGAGGAGACCCAGTACTTC. Amino acid sequence: CASSSSGSEETQYF.